Below, 24 T cell receptor beta chains from the same sample are listed, as sequenced in a study of T cell repertoires in cytomegalovirus infection. Using its own MiXCR run on the reads, TCRdb lists one record per CDR3 protein. Of 750,000 to 900,000 distinct CDR3 sequences in the sample, almost 30% were seen once. These TCRs' antigens remain unknown. The sample in question was cultured CD8+ T cells from PBMCs, obtained from culture after CMV antigen stimulation. The receptors originated from a human donor in good health (CMV status not recorded). Some clones in this sample may be carry-over from other donors' samples.

The rearrangement links TRBV7-6 to TRBJ1-2; 10 bases agree with TRBD1. The CDR3 is 16 residues long. From germline, CDR1 is SGHVS and CDR2 FNYEAQ. J gave up 6 bases and V 0 bases, and 7 bases lay outside the gene matches. The CDR3 is CASSLAQTGGLDGYTF. As DNA, the CDR3 is TGTGCCAGCAGCTTAGCGCAGACAGGGGGCCTGGATGGCTACACCTTC.

This clonotype was seen more than once but under ten times. This chain links TRBV7-9 with TRBJ1-1; 10 nucleotides line up with TRBD1. This CDR3 comprises 13 residues. V shed 5 bases, J shed 10 bases, and the junction held 7 bases outside the gene matches. Germline CDR1 reads SEHNR; CDR2 reads FQNEAQ (reference sequence). DNA of the CDR3: TGTGCCAGCAGCCCCCGGGACAGGGGAACAGCTTTCTTT. It is translated as CASSPRDRGTAFF.

This clonotype was observed many times. The gene calls are TRBV7-8 and TRBJ2-7, with TRBD1 identical over 7 bases. Germline CDR1 is SGHVS and CDR2 is FQNEAQ. The length of the CDR3 is 13 residues. J lost 6 bases, V lost 0 bases, and 2 bases had no gene match. The CDR3 loop is CASSLARGSEQYV. For the CDR3, the DNA is TGTGCCAGCAGCTTAGCCAGGGGGTCCGAGCAGTACGTC.

This clonotype was seen a few times. This CDR3 is CAIRADRETQYF. The CDR3 DNA sequence: TGTGCCATCAGGGCGGATCGGGAGACCCAGTACTTC. This rearrangement joins TRBV10-3 to TRBJ2-5; D is unclear. V lost 6 bases to trimming and J lost 5 bases, with 10 bases between them. The germline CDR1 and CDR2 sequences are ENHRY and SYGVKD. This CDR3 is 12 amino acids long.

This clonotype was observed a handful of times. This sequence joins TRBV4-1 and TRBJ1-5; D is ambiguous. Trimming took 0 bases from V and 9 from J, leaving 12 bases between them. The CDR3 loop spans 14 amino acids. Per the germline V gene, CDR1 is MGHRA and CDR2 is YSYEKL. The CDR3 DNA reads as TGCGCCAGCAGCCAAGACGATCGGACCCGGCCCCAGCATTTT. Translated, it gives CASSQDDRTRPQHF.

The sample holds a few counts of this clonotype. V is TRBV2 and J is TRBJ2-7; D may be TRBD1 (6 bases). Germline CDR1 and CDR2: SNHLY and FYNNEI. The CDR3 covers 13 residues. V shed 1 base and J shed 4 bases, with 8 bases lying between them. The CDR3: CASSEEGVYEQYV. CDR3 nucleotides: TGTGCCAGCAGTGAAGAGGGGGTTTACGAGCAGTACGTC.

The CDR3 DNA is TGTGCCAGCAGTGACTGGACTAGCGGGGGGTACCAAGAGACCCAGTACTTC. Protein product: CASSDWTSGGYQETQYF. The rearrangement joins TRBV6-1 to TRBJ2-5, with 14 nucleotides matching TRBD2. The length of the CDR3 is 17 residues. Germline V gives CDR1 MNHNS, CDR2 SASEGT. The J segment lost 0 bases and the V segment lost 3 bases, leaving 3 bases of the junction unmatched.

This chain connects TRBV5-1 to TRBJ2-1; D is possibly TRBD1 or TRBD2 (5 bases each). Trimming cost V 7 bases and J 4 bases, with 15 bases left between them. The germline V gene encodes CDR1 SGHRS and CDR2 YFSETQ. The CDR3 sequence is 14 residues long. This chain's CDR3 is CASGAGTGYNEQFF. CDR3 nucleotide sequence: TGCGCCAGCGGGGCCGGGACGGGGTACAATGAGCAGTTCTTC.

This clonotype came up many times. The chain couples TRBV7-6 to TRBJ2-2; the D is unclear. Trimming removed 6 bases from V and 7 bases from J, with 21 bases in between. Germline V CDR1 and CDR2: SGHVS, FNYEAQ. This CDR3 region has 16 residues. The DNA of the CDR3 is TGTGCCAGCAGTTTCATCCTTAGTCCTGGGATCGGGGAGCTGTTTTTT. Its protein is CASSFILSPGIGELFF.

The V and J genes are TRBV6-5 and TRBJ1-5, with 7 bases fitting TRBD1. The CDR3 runs 14 residues. Germline CDR1 is MNHEY and CDR2 is SVGAGI. The V segment lost 2 bases and the J segment 9 bases; nucleotides outside the gene matches: 7. CDR3: CASSYGTVALPQHF. CDR3 bases: TGTGCCAGCAGTTACGGGACAGTGGCCTTGCCCCAGCATTTT.

The chain couples TRBV7-6 to TRBJ2-1, with D hard to call. V shed 5 bases and J shed 8 bases, with 16 bases lying between them. Germline values: CDR1 SGHVS, CDR2 FNYEAQ. This CDR3 comprises 14 residues. CDR3 bases: TGTGCCAGCAGCAACCGGGCCCCTGGGGATGAGCAGTTCTTC. It yields the protein CASSNRAPGDEQFF.

The chain links TRBV4-1 to TRBJ2-5; D unclear. Trimming cost V 3 bases and J 3 bases, with 11 bases left between them. The CDR3 is 14 residues long. Germline values: CDR1 MGHRA, CDR2 YSYEKL. In DNA form, the CDR3 reads TGCGCCAGCAGCCACTGGGCGGAGAAAGAGACCCAGTACTTC. This gives the protein CASSHWAEKETQYF.

This clonotype appeared many times. Mismatch with germline at one junction end may stem from a read error. This rearrangement joins TRBV4-1 to TRBJ2-2; D remains ambiguous. The germline V gene encodes CDR1 MGHRA and CDR2 YSYEKL. This CDR3 has 11 amino acids. CDR3 in amino acids: CASSGAGELFF. The CDR3 nucleotides read TGTGCCAGCAGTGGCGCCGGGGAGCTGTTTTTT.

The J gene is TRBJ2-7, the V gene TRBV27, with TRBD2 matching 10 bases. The V gene end was trimmed by 6 bases and the J gene end by 3 bases; junction bases not matched to a gene: 8. The CDR3 consists of 15 residues. CDR1 is MNHEY, CDR2 SMNVEV, per germline (reference sequence). DNA for the CDR3: TGTGCCAGCAGCTCCTCCGTAGCGGGGGGCTACGAGCAGTACTTC. Residues: CASSSSVAGGYEQYF.

This clonotype appeared a few times. The rearrangement joins TRBV2 to TRBJ2-5, with D unclear. Germline V lookup: CDR1 SNHLY, CDR2 FYNNEI. CDR3 size: 12 residues. V dropped 7 bases and J dropped 9 bases, with 15 bases sitting between them. CDR3 DNA sequence: TGTGCCAGCATTAGAGGAAAAGTCGCCCAGTACTTC. Translated: CASIRGKVAQYF.

This clonotype was recorded many times. The DNA for the CDR3 is TGTGCCAGCAGTTCATTAACTGAGCGGGGTACGCAGTATTTT. It is translated as CASSSLTERGTQYF. The chain has TRBV7-2 and TRBJ2-3; 7 positions match TRBD2. V lost 6 bases, J lost 8 bases, and 11 bases stayed unmatched. The CDR3 totals 14 residues. Germline V gives CDR1 SGHTA, CDR2 FQGNSA.

The J gene is TRBJ1-5, the V gene TRBV6-6; TRBD1 is a possible D gene (6 bases). Trimming pared 6 bases from V and 6 bases from J, leaving 18 bases between. CDR1 and CDR2 from the germline V gene are MNHNY and SVGAGI (reference sequence). The CDR3 sequence is 15 residues long. The CDR3 here is CASSSSGESGQPQHF. The CDR3, as DNA: TGTGCCAGCAGCTCCTCAGGGGAATCGGGTCAGCCCCAGCATTTT.

This clonotype was seen a few times. The rearrangement joins TRBV27 to TRBJ1-5; D perhaps matches TRBD1 (6 bases). There are 15 residues in the CDR3. V was cut by 8 bases and J by 1 base, with 15 bases left in between. Germline V gene lookup returns CDR1 MNHEY and CDR2 SMNVEV (reference sequence). The CDR3 is CASGSGHLSNQPQHF. The CDR3 DNA sequence: TGTGCCAGCGGTTCGGGACATTTGAGCAATCAGCCCCAGCATTTT.

The sample holds many counts of this clonotype. In DNA, the CDR3 is TGTGCCAGCCAGACCGGGACAGGGCCATATAGCAATCAGCCCCAGCATTTT. Its protein product is CASQTGTGPYSNQPQHF. The chain uses TRBV28 and TRBJ1-5; TRBD1 aligns across 9 bases. The CDR3 has 17 amino acids. Germline CDR1 reads MDHEN; CDR2 reads SYDVKM. V gave up 8 bases and J gave up 0 bases; unmatched junction bases: 11.

This clonotype occurred many times. J is TRBJ2-1 and V is TRBV7-2; the D gene is possibly TRBD2 (5 bases). This CDR3 has 16 amino acids. V lost 3 bases, J lost 8 bases, and 20 bases lay in between. Germline V gene sequence: CDR1 SGHTA, CDR2 FQGNSA. CDR3: CASSFLARSLDDEQFF. CDR3 coding DNA: TGTGCCAGCAGCTTTCTAGCAAGGTCCCTCGACGATGAGCAGTTCTTC.

This clonotype was observed once. The chain uses TRBV4-2 and TRBJ2-7, with D possibly being TRBD1 (5 bases). Germline V gene lookup returns CDR1 LGHNA and CDR2 YNFKEQ. The CDR3 is 14 amino acids. V lost 0 bases, J lost 3 bases, and 9 bases lay in between. This CDR3 is CASSQEDTFYEQYF. The CDR3 region has the DNA TGTGCCAGCAGCCAAGAGGACACCTTCTACGAGCAGTACTTC.

This clonotype has more than one count but fewer than ten. This sequence joins TRBV7-9 and TRBJ1-1; maybe TRBD1 (5 bases). The CDR3 covers 14 residues. Trimming took off 5 bases at V and 5 bases at J, with 15 bases between the two ends. CDR1 and CDR2 from the germline V gene are SEHNR and FQNEAQ (reference sequence). The CDR3 sequence is CASSPRDLRTEAFF. CDR3 bases: TGTGCCAGCAGCCCGAGGGACCTTAGGACTGAAGCTTTCTTT.

This chain joins TRBV12-3 or TRBV12-4 and TRBJ1-6; D gene ambiguous. The length of the CDR3 is 15 residues. Trimming pared 1 base from V and 8 bases from J, leaving 12 bases between. For the CDR3, the DNA is TGTGCCAGCAGTTTAGATCCCCCTACTTATTCACCCCTCCACTTT. This translates into CASSLDPPTYSPLHF.

This clonotype was recorded a few times. V gene TRBV24-1 combines with J gene TRBJ2-2; 8 positions agree with TRBD2. With V trimmed by 8 bases and J by 5 bases, 3 bases remained unmatched. This CDR3 contains 13 residues. The germline V gene has CDR1 KGHDR and CDR2 SFDVKD. The CDR3 DNA is TGTGCCACCAAAGCGGGGGATACCGGGGAGCTGTTTTTT. Amino acid sequence: CATKAGDTGELFF.